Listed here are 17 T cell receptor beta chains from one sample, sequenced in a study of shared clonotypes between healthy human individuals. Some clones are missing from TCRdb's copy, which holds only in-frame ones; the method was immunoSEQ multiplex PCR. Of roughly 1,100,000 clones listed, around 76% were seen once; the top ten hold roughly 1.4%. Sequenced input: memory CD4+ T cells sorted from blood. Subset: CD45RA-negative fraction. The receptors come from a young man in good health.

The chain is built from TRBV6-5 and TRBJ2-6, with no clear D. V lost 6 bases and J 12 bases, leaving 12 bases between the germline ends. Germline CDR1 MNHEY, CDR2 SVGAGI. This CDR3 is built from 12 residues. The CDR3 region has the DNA TGTGCCAGCAGATATTCCGGGTCCGTCCTGACTTTC. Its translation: CASRYSGSVLTF.

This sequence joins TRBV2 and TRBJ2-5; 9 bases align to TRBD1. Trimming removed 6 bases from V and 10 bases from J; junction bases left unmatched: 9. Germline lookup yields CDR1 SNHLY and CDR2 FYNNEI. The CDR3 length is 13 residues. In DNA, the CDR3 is TGTGCCAGCAGGAAGACCGGGACAGGGATCCAGTACTTC. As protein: CASRKTGTGIQYF.

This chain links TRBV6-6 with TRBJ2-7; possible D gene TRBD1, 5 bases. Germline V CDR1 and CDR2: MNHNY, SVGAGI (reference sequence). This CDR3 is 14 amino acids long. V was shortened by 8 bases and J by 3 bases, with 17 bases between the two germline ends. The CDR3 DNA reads TGTGCCAGCGGGGCCCGGGCAGCAAGCTACGAGCAGTACTTC. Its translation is CASGARAASYEQYF.

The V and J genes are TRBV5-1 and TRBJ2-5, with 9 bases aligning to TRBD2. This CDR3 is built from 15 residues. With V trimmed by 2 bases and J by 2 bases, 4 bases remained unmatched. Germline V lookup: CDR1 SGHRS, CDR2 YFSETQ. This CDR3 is CASSLIAGEQETQYF. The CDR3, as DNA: TGCGCCAGCAGCTTAATAGCGGGGGAACAAGAGACCCAGTACTTC.

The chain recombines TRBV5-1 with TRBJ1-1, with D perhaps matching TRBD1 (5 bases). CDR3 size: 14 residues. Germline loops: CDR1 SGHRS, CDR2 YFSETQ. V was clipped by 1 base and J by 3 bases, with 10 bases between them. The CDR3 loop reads CASSLSRVDTEAFF. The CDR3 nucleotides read TGCGCCAGCAGCTTGAGCAGGGTGGACACTGAAGCTTTCTTT. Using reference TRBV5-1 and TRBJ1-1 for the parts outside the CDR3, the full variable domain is KAGVTQTPRYLIKTRGQQVTLSCSPISGHRSVSWYQQTPGQGLQFLFEYFSETQRNKGNFPGRFSGRQFSNSRSEMNVSTLELGDSALYLCASSLSRVDTEAFFGQGTRLTVV.

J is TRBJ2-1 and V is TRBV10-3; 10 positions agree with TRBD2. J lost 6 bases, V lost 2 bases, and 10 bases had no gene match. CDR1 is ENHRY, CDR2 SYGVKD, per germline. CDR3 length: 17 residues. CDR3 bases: TGTGCCATCAGTGAGGGTCCTAGCGGGAGATCCGGCAATGAGCAGTTCTTC. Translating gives CAISEGPSGRSGNEQFF.

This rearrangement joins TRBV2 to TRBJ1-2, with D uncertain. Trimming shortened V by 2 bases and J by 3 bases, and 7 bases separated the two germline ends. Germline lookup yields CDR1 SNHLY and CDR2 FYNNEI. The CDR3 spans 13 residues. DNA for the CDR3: TGTGCCAGCAGTGAAATGCGGGACTATGGCTACACCTTC. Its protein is CASSEMRDYGYTF.

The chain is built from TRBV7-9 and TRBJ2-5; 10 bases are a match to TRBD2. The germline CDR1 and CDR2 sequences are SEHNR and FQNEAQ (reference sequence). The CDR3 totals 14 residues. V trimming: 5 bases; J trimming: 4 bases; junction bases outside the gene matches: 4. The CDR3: CASSPLAGSETQYF. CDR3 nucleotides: TGTGCCAGCAGCCCACTAGCGGGGTCAGAGACCCAGTACTTC.

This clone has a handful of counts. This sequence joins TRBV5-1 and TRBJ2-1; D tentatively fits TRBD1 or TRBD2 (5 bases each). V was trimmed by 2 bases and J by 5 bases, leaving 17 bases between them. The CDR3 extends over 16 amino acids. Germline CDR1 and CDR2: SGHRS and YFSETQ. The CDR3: CASSLAAGTVHNEQFF. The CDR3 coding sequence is TGCGCCAGCAGCTTAGCAGCAGGGACCGTTCACAATGAGCAGTTCTTC. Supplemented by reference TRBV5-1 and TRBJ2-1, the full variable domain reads KAGVTQTPRYLIKTRGQQVTLSCSPISGHRSVSWYQQTPGQGLQFLFEYFSETQRNKGNFPGRFSGRQFSNSRSEMNVSTLELGDSALYLCASSLAAGTVHNEQFFGPGTRLTVL.

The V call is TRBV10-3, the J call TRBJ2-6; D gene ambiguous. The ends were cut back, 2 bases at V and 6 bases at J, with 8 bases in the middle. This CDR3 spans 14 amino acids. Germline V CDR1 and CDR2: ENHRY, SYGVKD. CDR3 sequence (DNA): TGTGCCATCAGTGAGCGGACCGAGGCCAACGTCCTGACTTTC. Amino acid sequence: CAISERTEANVLTF.

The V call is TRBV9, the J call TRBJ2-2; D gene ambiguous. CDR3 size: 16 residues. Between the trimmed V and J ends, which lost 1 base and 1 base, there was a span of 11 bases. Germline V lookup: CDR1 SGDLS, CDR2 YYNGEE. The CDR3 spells CASSVQLRGNTGELFF. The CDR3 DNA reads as TGTGCCAGCAGCGTACAGTTAAGAGGGAACACCGGGGAGCTGTTTTTT.

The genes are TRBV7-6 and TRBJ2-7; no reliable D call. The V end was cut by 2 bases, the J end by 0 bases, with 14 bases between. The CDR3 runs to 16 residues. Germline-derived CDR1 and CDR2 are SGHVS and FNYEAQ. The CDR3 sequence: CASSLKSPGASYEQYF. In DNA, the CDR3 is TGTGCCAGCAGCTTAAAGTCTCCGGGTGCCTCCTACGAGCAGTACTTC. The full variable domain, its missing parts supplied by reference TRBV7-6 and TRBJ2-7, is GAGVSQSPRYKVTKRGQDVALRCDPISGHVSLYWYRQALGQGPEFLTYFNYEAQQDKSGLPNDRFSAERPEGSISTLTIQRTEQRDSAMYRCASSLKSPGASYEQYFGPGTRLTVT.

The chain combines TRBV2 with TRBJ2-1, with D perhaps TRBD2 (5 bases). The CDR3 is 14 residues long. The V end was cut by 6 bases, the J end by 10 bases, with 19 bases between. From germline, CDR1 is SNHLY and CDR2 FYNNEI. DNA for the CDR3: TGTGCCAGCAGATCAAAAGTGGAAGCGGAAGAGCAGTTCTTC. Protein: CASRSKVEAEEQFF.

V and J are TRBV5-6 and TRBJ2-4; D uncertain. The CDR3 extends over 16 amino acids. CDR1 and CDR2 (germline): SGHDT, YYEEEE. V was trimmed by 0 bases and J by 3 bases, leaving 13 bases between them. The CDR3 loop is CASSLDLVRGKNIQYF. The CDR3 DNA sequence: TGTGCCAGCAGCTTGGACTTAGTCCGAGGCAAAAACATTCAGTACTTC. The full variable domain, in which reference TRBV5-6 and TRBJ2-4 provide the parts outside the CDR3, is DAGVTQSPTHLIKTRGQQVTLRCSPKSGHDTVSWYQQALGQGPQFIFQYYEEEERQRGNFPDRFSGHQFPNYSSELNVNALLLGDSALYLCASSLDLVRGKNIQYFGAGTRLSVL.

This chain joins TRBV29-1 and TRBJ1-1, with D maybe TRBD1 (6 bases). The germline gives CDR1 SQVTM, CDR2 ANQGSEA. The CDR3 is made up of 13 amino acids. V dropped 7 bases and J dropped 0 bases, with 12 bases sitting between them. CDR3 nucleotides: TGCAGCGCCACGGGACACCTGAACACTGAAGCTTTCTTT. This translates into CSATGHLNTEAFF.

Written as DNA, the CDR3 is TGTGCCAGCAGGCCTTCGGGGGACTACTACGAGCAGTACTTC. This codes for CASRPSGDYYEQYF. The genes are TRBV28 and TRBJ2-7, with 7 bases that match TRBD2. The J segment lost 3 bases and the V segment lost 6 bases, leaving 8 bases of the junction unmatched. Germline assignment: CDR1 MDHEN and CDR2 SYDVKM. The CDR3 consists of 14 residues.

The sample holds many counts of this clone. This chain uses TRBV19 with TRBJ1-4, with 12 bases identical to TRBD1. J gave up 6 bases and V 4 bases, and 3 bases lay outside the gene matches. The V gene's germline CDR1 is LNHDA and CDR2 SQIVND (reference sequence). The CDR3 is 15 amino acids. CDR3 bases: TGTGCCAGTAGTACTGGGACAGGGGGCTATGAAAAACTGTTTTTT. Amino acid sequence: CASSTGTGGYEKLFF.